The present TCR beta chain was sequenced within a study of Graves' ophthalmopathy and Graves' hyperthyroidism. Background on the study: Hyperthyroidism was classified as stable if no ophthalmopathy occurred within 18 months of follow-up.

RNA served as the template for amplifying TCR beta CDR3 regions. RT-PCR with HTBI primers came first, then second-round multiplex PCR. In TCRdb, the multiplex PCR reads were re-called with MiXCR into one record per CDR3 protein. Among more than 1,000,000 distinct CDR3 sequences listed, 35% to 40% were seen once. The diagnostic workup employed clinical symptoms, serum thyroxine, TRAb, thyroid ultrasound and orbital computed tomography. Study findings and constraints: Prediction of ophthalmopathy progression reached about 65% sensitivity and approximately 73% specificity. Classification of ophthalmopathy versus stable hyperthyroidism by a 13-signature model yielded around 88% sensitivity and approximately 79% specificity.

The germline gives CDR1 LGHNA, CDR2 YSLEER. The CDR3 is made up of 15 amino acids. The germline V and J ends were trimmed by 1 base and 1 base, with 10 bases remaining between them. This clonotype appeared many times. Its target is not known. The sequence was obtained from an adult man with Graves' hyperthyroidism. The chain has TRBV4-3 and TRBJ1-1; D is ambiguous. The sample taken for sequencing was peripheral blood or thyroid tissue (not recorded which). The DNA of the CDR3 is TGCGCCAGCAGCCAAGTCATACCAGGGAACACTGAAGCTTTCTTT. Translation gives CASSQVIPGNTEAFF.